This T cell receptor (beta chain) was captured in a study of radiation and T cells in renal cell carcinoma (TCRdb year 2020). With respect to the entire study: The samples were obtained from a clinical trial, where primary renal cell carcinomas were treated with 15 Gy stereotactic body radiation therapy and then removed by nephrectomy 4 weeks afterward. A total of about 4 million unique CDR3 nucleotide sequences, encoding 2.7 million or so unique CDR3 amino acid sequences, were found across all 50 or so samples. In total, 50 to 55 samples underwent TCR beta sequencing: some 25 tumors plus 27 peripheral blood samples.

What the research found in general, with its limitations: Dynamics of the blood repertoire were not tracked past 4 weeks after treatment. Top tumor clonotypes rose in blood from baseline to 2 weeks post-radiation, then contracted by 4 weeks, suggesting transient expansion of tumor-resident clones. Because pretreatment tumor biopsies were not available, the baseline intratumoral presence of clonotypes could not be determined. With a single-armed trial design, the study had no way to address how radiation dose or scheduling affects the TCR repertoire.

In light of the paper, this sample's time point label describes: baseline pretreatment blood. The sample's treatment or condition, from its label and the paper: 15 Gy SBRT to primary tumor, nephrectomy 4 weeks later. Serial peripheral blood from radiation-treated patients was sampled at baseline, 2 weeks and 4 weeks after SBRT to track tumor-enriched clonotypes. Every patient's renal cell carcinoma showed clear cell pathology. The QIAamp DNA Blood Mini Kit (Qiagen) was used to prepare genomic DNA for TCR sequencing. Only samples passing all quality control checks were included in the analyses. With regard to this clone: Its antigen is not yet known. No much larger clonotype is one base removed from it; base qualities were not supplied.

The germline V gene supplies CDR1 KGHSH and CDR2 LQKENI. V has 2 bases trimmed and J has 2 bases trimmed; junction bases matching no gene number 9. The CDR3 numbers 16 residues from cysteine through phenylalanine. The kept DNA is CDR3 alone, 48 bases in frame from the first base. TCR beta libraries were generated from genomic DNA with the immunoSEQ kit, following the manufacturer's recommendations. For library preparation, a first multiplex PCR was performed with proprietary primers, followed by a second PCR in which unique barcodes were added, and bead cleanups were performed after each round. Each sample batch included a kit-provided positive control reaction and a negative control reaction. The final libraries were assessed on an Agilent 4200 TapeStation D1000 ScreenTape, pooled by volume, and quantified by qPCR. Sequencing was performed on an Illumina NextSeq500 with a MidOutput 150-cycle cartridge, and 156 Read1 and 15 Index1 cycles were run with kit custom primers. The pooled library was loaded at around 1 pM, and approximately 19% PhiX control was spiked in. As for the original processing: The vendor-processed data were analyzed in R, and a clonotype was defined as all T cells that share the same CDR3 nucleotide sequence. In the clone abundance analyses, frequencies in each sample were normalized to that sample's 10,000 most abundant clones. Public T cell clones, averaging fewer than five per sample, were removed before analysis. An abundance difference of at least 32-fold between compartments was the criterion for calling clonotypes tumor-enriched or baseline blood-enriched. A beta-binomial differential abundance model was used to identify clonotypes that were expanded or contracted between blood time points. The Baroni-Urbani and Buser coefficient was used to measure tumor-blood repertoire similarity, and groups were compared with two-tailed Wilcoxon tests in R. Held by TCRdb, this immuneACCESS table contains in-frame sequences only and omits some clones. Under half of the omission traces to an unresolved V gene where checked; the cause of the rest is unknown. For V, J and clone size, that table is used; D and trimming come from the DNA. Recorded for this sample are over 85,000 clones; about four fifths of them occurred a single time. Of the sample, almost 6.5% is held by the ten largest clones.

The chain uses TRBV18 and TRBJ2-7; 7 nucleotides in the junction match TRBD1. This TCR derives from a man in his fifties or sixties with renal cell carcinoma. The material sequenced was blood, taken from a patient whose treatment included radiotherapy and nephrectomy. The encoded CDR3 is CASSPGEQGWTYEQYF. The nucleotide sequence reads as follows: TGTGCCAGCTCACCAGGAGAACAGGGGTGGACCTACGAGCAGTACTTC.